This TCR beta chain was identified in a study of shared clonotypes between healthy human individuals. Per germline, CDR1 SGHAT and CDR2 FQNNGV. Trimming took 5 bases from V and 4 from J; bases not matched to a gene: 9. The CDR3 is made up of 16 amino acids. How the authors handled the data: In the immunoSEQ data, sequences were junction-only and lacked quality scores, so filtering differed. Libraries were prepared by immunoSEQ multiplex PCR; TCRdb keeps only in-frame clonotypes and omits some of them. The DNA was the basis for D and trimming; V, J and clone size are from that table. The repertoire holds 2 million to 3 million clones, with 85% to 95% as singletons.

This rearrangement joins TRBV11-2 to TRBJ2-1; TRBD1 matches at 9 bases. The sequencing sample was made of naive CD4+ T cells sorted from blood. The subset was: CD45RA+ positively selected. The receptor comes from a man between 18 and 35 years old in good health. This CDR3 reads CASSNNIGTGYNEQFF. CDR3 nucleotide sequence: TGTGCCAGCAGCAACAACATCGGGACAGGGTACAATGAGCAGTTCTTC.